These 10 T cell receptor beta chains were all obtained from the same sample, sequenced in a study of T cells in localized non-small cell lung cancer (dated by TCRdb to 2020 to 2022). Library preparation used the immunoSEQ multiplex PCR assay. TCRdb took over this immuneACCESS table, retaining in-frame rearrangements with V and J assigned. Such tables are incomplete; in checked studies, under half of the missing clones stem from an unresolved V gene, and the remainder is unexplained. The sample table holds about 48,000 clones, of which approximately 80% were seen once. The ten largest clones capture about a sixth of the sample. Sample: peripheral blood, taken before any cancer treatment. The receptors derive from a man aged 35-69 years with stage I squamous cell lung carcinoma.

This sequence joins TRBV19 and TRBJ2-1, with a weak D call TRBD2 (6 bases). Germline CDR1 is LNHDA and CDR2 is SQIVND (reference sequence). The CDR3 contains 12 residues. Between the trimmed V and J ends, which lost 10 bases and 1 base, there was a span of 8 bases. The CDR3 loop reads CATSESYNEQFF. The CDR3 DNA reads TGTGCCACTAGCGAATCCTACAATGAGCAGTTCTTC.

The chain has TRBV2 and TRBJ2-3; possible D gene TRBD1, 5 bases. Trimming took 3 bases from V and 3 from J, leaving 7 bases between them. Germline V CDR1 and CDR2: SNHLY, FYNNEI. The length of the CDR3 is 13 residues. In nucleotides, the CDR3 is TGTGCCAGCAGTGATCAGGGAACAGATACGCAGTATTTT. Translating it yields CASSDQGTDTQYF.

The chain couples TRBV25-1 to TRBJ1-5, with unresolved D. Germline CDR1 MGHDK, CDR2 SYGVNS. The CDR3 has 12 amino acids. V shed 4 bases and J shed 5 bases, with 6 bases lying between them. The CDR3 DNA reads TGTGCCAGCAGTGGCTGGGATCAGCCCCAGCATTTT. Its protein product is CASSGWDQPQHF.

Only one count was recorded for this clone. The chain carries TRBV11-2 and TRBJ1-6; 7 nucleotides match TRBD1. V was pared by 2 bases and J by 8 bases, with 3 bases of the junction left unmatched. From germline, CDR1 is SGHAT and CDR2 FQNNGV. CDR3 length: 14 residues. The chain's CDR3 is CASSLIRGDSPLHF. The CDR3 nucleotides are TGTGCCAGCAGCTTAATCAGGGGGGATTCACCCCTCCACTTT. The full variable domain, with the rest looked up from reference TRBV11-2 and TRBJ1-6, is EAGVAQSPRYKIIEKRQSVAFWCNPISGHATLYWYQQILGQGPKLLIQFQNNGVVDDSQLPKDRFSAERLKGVDSTLKIQPAKLEDSAVYLCASSLIRGDSPLHFGNGTRLTVT.

This chain joins TRBV13 and TRBJ2-7; 12 bases are shared with TRBD2. Germline V gives CDR1 PRHDT, CDR2 FYEKMQ (reference sequence). The CDR3 is 17 amino acids. V gave up 5 bases and J gave up 4 bases; unmatched junction bases: 12. This CDR3 is CASSPRGASGGGYEQYF. The CDR3 bases are TGTGCCAGCAGCCCCCGCGGGGCTAGCGGGGGGGGTTACGAGCAGTACTTC.

The V call is TRBV5-1, the J call TRBJ1-5; no clear D gene. V dropped 0 bases and J dropped 6 bases, with 7 bases sitting between them. CDR3 size: 13 residues. Germline V gene lookup returns CDR1 SGHRS and CDR2 YFSETQ. CDR3 in DNA: TGCGCCAGCAGCTTGGATTACGGTCAGCCCCAGCATTTT. It specifies CASSLDYGQPQHF.

The genes are TRBV10-1 and TRBJ1-6, with a possible D match to TRBD1 (5 bases). The CDR3 loop spans 16 amino acids. The germline V and J ends were trimmed by 9 bases and 10 bases, with 25 bases remaining between them. Germline V gene data show CDR1 as WNHNN and CDR2 as SYGVQD (reference sequence). CDR3 loop: CARDHTLFRRGSPLHF. As DNA, the CDR3 is TGCGCCAGAGACCATACCCTTTTTCGACGGGGGTCACCCCTCCACTTT.

The chain uses TRBV7-4 and TRBJ2-1, with 7 nucleotides matching TRBD1. CDR3 length equals 15 residues. CDR1 and CDR2 (germline): SGHVT, SQSDAQ. The V and J ends lost 1 base and 4 bases, in that order; junction bases with no gene match: 4. CDR3 sequence reads: CASSLGTGLYNEQFF. Here the CDR3 DNA reads TGTGCCAGCAGCTTAGGGACAGGCCTTTACAATGAGCAGTTCTTC.

V is TRBV5-8 and J is TRBJ1-1; the match to TRBD1 covers 7 bases. Trimming cost V 4 bases and J 0 bases; bases outside gene matches: 9. Per the germline V gene, CDR1 is SGHTS and CDR2 is YDEGEE. This CDR3 spans 16 amino acids. Written as DNA, the CDR3 is TGTGCCAGCAGCAAGGGACAGCAGCATATGAACACTGAAGCTTTCTTT. Protein product: CASSKGQQHMNTEAFF.

V gene TRBV7-8 combines with J gene TRBJ2-5; 12 bases match TRBD2. V dropped 2 bases and J dropped 2; count of bases not matched to a gene: 9. This CDR3 contains 18 residues. CDR1 and CDR2 (germline): SGHVS, FQNEAQ. This CDR3 is CASSLSRIGLAGQETQYF. The CDR3, as DNA: TGTGCCAGCAGCTTATCGCGAATCGGACTAGCGGGGCAAGAGACCCAGTACTTC.